This section outlines one T cell receptor beta chain sequence together with its context. Its antigen is not identified. This sample was included in a study of regulatory dendritic cells for organ transplantation. Study observations and caveats: The most alloreactive TCR clonotypes were found in resting memory CD8+ cells. Memory CD8+ clonal expansion seemed more limited with regulatory than mature dendritic cells. Naive T cells showed high diversity, memory cells less, memory CD8+ least.

Sequencing was performed with immunoSEQ multiplex PCR; in TCRdb, only in-frame clones are kept and a portion is missing. Of roughly 30,000 clones in the sample, approximately 81% are singletons; the top ten hold 0.4%. The CDR3 is 17 residues long. The V gene end was trimmed by 3 bases and the J gene end by 2 bases; junction bases not matched to a gene: 10. In germline, CDR1 is SGHTA, CDR2 FQGNSA. V usage is TRBV7-2 and J usage is TRBJ2-3, with 8 bases matching TRBD2. Sequenced: naive CD8+ T cells from blood. The subset was: CD45RA+ naive T cells. The receptor was isolated from a human donor in good health. This chain's CDR3 is CASSFILGGASTDTQYF. CDR3 coding DNA: TGTGCCAGCAGCTTTATTCTCGGGGGGGCCTCCACAGATACGCAGTATTTT. Drawing the rest from reference TRBV7-2 and TRBJ2-3, the complete variable domain is GAGVSQSPSNKVTEKGKDVELRCDPISGHTALYWYRQSLGQGLEFLIYFQGNSAPDKSGLPSDRFSAERTGGSVSTLTIQRTQQEDSAVYLCASSFILGGASTDTQYFGPGTRLTVL.